A selection of T cell receptor beta chains follows, all from one sample in a study of T cell repertoires in cytomegalovirus infection. TCRdb re-analysed the reads in MiXCR, keeping a single row per CDR3 protein. The data hold approximately 500,000 distinct CDR3 sequences, with more than 15% observed a single time. The sequencing sample was made of CD8+ T cells from PBMCs. These receptors came from a human donor in good health (CMV status not recorded). Some clones in this sample may be carry-over from other donors' samples. CDR3s include the opening cysteine and the closing phenylalanine or tryptophan. The D gene is left open where the match is weak. Some rows have no size entry. The others give once, few or many, or a class for an expanded clone.

TRBV12-3/TRBV12-4,-,many,TRBJ2-7,TGTGCCAGCAGCGATAGCGGCGAGCAGTACTTC,CASSDSGEQYF
TRBV6-8,-,-,TRBJ2-5,TGTGCAAGCATCCCGGCATATAGGGGGGAACTGGAGACCCAGTACTTC,CASIPAYRGELETQYF
TRBV7-3,TRBD1,many,TRBJ2-2,TGTGCCAGCAGCCTGCCGAATGGGACAGAGAACACCGGGGAGCTGTTTTTT,CASSLPNGTENTGELFF
TRBV7-6,TRBD1,many,TRBJ2-1,TGTGCCAGCAGCTCGGACAGGGGGCTTTACAATGAGCAGTTCTTC,CASSSDRGLYNEQFF
TRBV7-8,TRBD2,many,TRBJ2-1,TGTGCCAGCAGTCTGACTAGCGGGGGTTTGCTCTTC,CASSLTSGGLLF
TRBV9,-,-,TRBJ2-3,TGTGCCAGCGATGGGGTCGGTACTAAAACTAGCACAGATACGCAGTATTTT,CASDGVGTKTSTDTQYF
TRBV7-6,TRBD1,few,TRBJ2-7,TGTGCCAGCAGTTCATCGACAGGGGGTAATTCCTACGAGCAGTACTTC,CASSSSTGGNSYEQYF
TRBV27,-,few,TRBJ1-2,TGTGCCAGCAGCGCAGGGGCCTATGGCTACACCTTC,CASSAGAYGYTF
TRBV27,-,-,TRBJ1-1,TGTGCCAGCAGTTCGTGGGGCCGGGAAGCTTTCTTT,CASSSWGREAFF
TRBV27,-,few,TRBJ2-1,TGTGCCAGCAGTACTATTGCCGGGGACAATGAGCAGTTCTTC,CASSTIAGDNEQFF
TRBV7-9,-,many,TRBJ1-3,TGTGCCAGCGGCAGGGTTTCTGGAAACACCATATATTTT,CASGRVSGNTIYF
TRBV4-2,-,many,TRBJ2-7,TGTGCCAGCAGCGCGTGGGAGAACGAGCAGTACTTC,CASSAWENEQYF
TRBV7-9,TRBD2,few,TRBJ2-1,TGTGCCAGCAGCCCACCTGGGGGGGGAGATGAGCAGTTCTTC,CASSPPGGGDEQFF
TRBV19,-,many,TRBJ1-1,TGTGCCAGTAGTTGGGGCGGGAACACTGAAGCTTTCTTT,CASSWGGNTEAFF
TRBV5-1,TRBD2,once,TRBJ2-7,TGCGCCAGCAGAACGACTAGCGGCGTTCAGTACTTC,CASRTTSGVQYF
TRBV6-1,TRBD2,-,TRBJ2-1,TGTGCCAGCAGTGATGGGGGTAGCGGGGGGTTCTTC,CASSDGGSGGFF
TRBV5-1,TRBD2,few,TRBJ2-1,TGCGCCAGCAGATCTAGCGGGAGTCCCTACAATGAGCAGTTCTTC,CASRSSGSPYNEQFF
TRBV6-1,TRBD2,many,TRBJ2-1,TGTGCCAGCAGTGCTCCGGGACTAGTGTCCAATGAGCAGTTCTTC,CASSAPGLVSNEQFF
TRBV12-3/TRBV12-4,-,many,TRBJ1-1,TGTGCCAGCAGTAATCGAGGGGGGCCGGGGACTGAAGCTTTCTTT,CASSNRGGPGTEAFF
TRBV11-2,TRBD2,many,TRBJ2-5,TGTGCCAGCAGCTTATTGCGGGAGATTCAAGAGACCCAGTACTTC,CASSLLREIQETQYF
TRBV4-1,-,many,TRBJ1-1,TGCGCCAGCAGCCAAGATAGGGCCGCCCAAGCTTTCTTT,CASSQDRAAQAFF
TRBV6-6,-,-,TRBJ1-1,TGTGCCAGCACTCGGTTGAGGGACACTGAAGCTTTCTTT,CASTRLRDTEAFF
TRBV12-3/TRBV12-4,TRBD1,many,TRBJ2-7,TGTGCCAGCAGTATGACAGGGAGTTCCTACGAGCAGTACTTC,CASSMTGSSYEQYF
TRBV28,-,-,TRBJ1-3,TGTGCCAGCAGTAAAGACATAGCTGGAAACACCATATATTTT,CASSKDIAGNTIYF
TRBV28,TRBD2,many,TRBJ2-2,TGTGCCAGCAGTTCTAGCGGGTCGAACACCGGGGAGCTGTTTTTT,CASSSSGSNTGELFF
TRBV7-8,-,many,TRBJ2-5,TGTGCCAGCAGCTTAGTGGGTGGGAGAGGAGAGACCCAGTACTTC,CASSLVGGRGETQYF
TRBV5-4,-,few,TRBJ2-2,TGTGCCAGCAGCTCCGGGAGAAGATTTAACACCGGGGAGCTGTTTTTT,CASSSGRRFNTGELFF
TRBV3-1,-,-,TRBJ2-2,TGTGCCAGCAGCCAAGTGAATTCTGAGGGGGAGCTGTTTTTT,CASSQVNSEGELFF
TRBV30,-,few,TRBJ2-1,TGTGCCTGGAGTGTGGGTAGCGGATACAATGAGCAGTTCTTC,CAWSVGSGYNEQFF
TRBV27,TRBD1,-,TRBJ2-1,TGTGCCAGCAGTCTCCGGGACAGGGGTGACAATGAGCAGTTCTTC,CASSLRDRGDNEQFF
TRBV19,-,-,TRBJ1-1,TGTGCCAGTAGTATCTCCCCCCCGGGGGTGACTGAAGCTTTCTTT,CASSISPPGVTEAFF
TRBV14,-,many,TRBJ2-7,TGTGCCAGCAGCCAAGTGAGGAACGAGCAGTACTTC,CASSQVRNEQYF
TRBV6-5,TRBD2,few,TRBJ2-2,TGTGCCAGCAGTTACTCGAGCGTTAGCGGGGGGTCCGGGGAGCTGTTTTTT,CASSYSSVSGGSGELFF
TRBV3-1,-,few,TRBJ1-2,TGTGCCAGCAGCCAAGAGCGGGGCAACTATGGCTACACCTTC,CASSQERGNYGYTF
TRBV12-3/TRBV12-4,-,many,TRBJ1-3,TGTGCCAGCAGTCTCCCACCCGTTATCTCTGGAAACACCATATATTTT,CASSLPPVISGNTIYF
TRBV3-1,TRBD2,few,TRBJ2-1,TGTGCCAGCAGCCAACCAGAAGGACTAGCGGGGTACTACAATGAGCAGTTCTTC,CASSQPEGLAGYYNEQFF
TRBV5-4,TRBD2,-,TRBJ2-3,TGTGCCAGCAGCTTGATCGGGACTAGCTCGAGCACAGATACGCAGTATTTT,CASSLIGTSSSTDTQYF
TRBV7-3,-,many,TRBJ1-1,TGTGCCAGCAGCGCAAGCGGCAGTACAGAAGCTTTCTTT,CASSASGSTEAFF